These T cell receptor beta chains were read from a single sample in a study of T cell repertoires in cytomegalovirus infection. TCRdb reprocessed the reads with MiXCR, giving one entry per CDR3 protein. Here the sample spans hundreds of thousands of distinct CDR3 sequences, around 31% being singletons. Their specific antigens are unknown. The specimen comprised cultured PBMCs, sampled from culture after CMV antigen stimulation. All receptors come from a human donor in good health (CMV status not recorded). Some clones in this sample may be carry-over from other donors' samples. CDR3s include the opening cysteine and the closing phenylalanine or tryptophan. Fields, in order: J gene, D gene, V gene, clone size, CDR3 DNA, CDR3 protein. The D gene is left open where the match is weak. Expanded clones get a size class; other rows say once, few or many, or leave the size out.

TRBJ1-4 TRBD1 TRBV6-5 NA TGTGCCAGCAGTGGTGGACAGGCTGGGACTAATGAAAAACTGTTTTTT CASSGGQAGTNEKLFF
TRBJ2-7 NA TRBV7-6 few TGTGCCAGCAGCCTAGGAGACCCCTACGAGCAGTACTTC CASSLGDPYEQYF
TRBJ2-1 TRBD2 TRBV7-7 NA TGTGCCAGCAGCTTCAGACTAGCGGGAAGCCACAATGAGCAGTTCTTC CASSFRLAGSHNEQFF
TRBJ2-3 NA TRBV6-5 NA TGTGCCGCCTCCCGGGGGGCTAGCACAGATACGCAGTATTTT CAASRGASTDTQYF
TRBJ2-7 NA TRBV6-2/TRBV6-3 few TGTGCCAGCAGTACCAGGGCCGGACCTCGAGAGCAGTACTTC CASSTRAGPREQYF
TRBJ2-5 NA TRBV11-3 NA TGTGCCAGCAGCTTTGGGACCGCACACCAAGAGACCCAGTACTTC CASSFGTAHQETQYF
TRBJ1-2 NA TRBV20-1 NA TGCAGTGCTAGTAGTCCGGGGTTGAGAAGCTACACCTTC CSASSPGLRSYTF
TRBJ1-2 TRBD1 TRBV12-3/TRBV12-4 NA TGTGCCAGCACGCGACAGGGGGGGCAGTATGGCTACACCTTC CASTRQGGQYGYTF
TRBJ2-1 TRBD2 TRBV11-3 few TGTGCCAGCAGCTTAGGCGGGACTAGCGGGATGAGGGAGCAGTTCTTC CASSLGGTSGMREQFF
TRBJ1-5 NA TRBV5-6 NA TGTGCCAGCAGCTTGGTGGTGTCCGTAAGCAATCAGCCCCAGCATTTT CASSLVVSVSNQPQHF
TRBJ2-1 TRBD1 TRBV12-3/TRBV12-4 few TGTGCCAGCAGGCCGGGACAGTACAATGAGCAGTTCTTC CASRPGQYNEQFF
TRBJ1-4 NA TRBV25-1 NA TGTGCCAGCAGTGACATGGGCATCGCTGAAAAACTGTTTTTT CASSDMGIAEKLFF
TRBJ2-5 TRBD2 TRBV5-4 NA TGTGCCAGCAGCCCCCTGGCGGGGGGCGCGGAGACCCAGTACTTC CASSPLAGGAETQYF
TRBJ2-7 NA TRBV4-2 NA TGTGCCAGCAGGCTTCCCGGGGGCGAGCAGTACTTC CASRLPGGEQYF
TRBJ1-1 NA TRBV10-3 few TGTGCCATCAGTGAAGGTCCGGGGAACACTGAAGCTTTCTTT CAISEGPGNTEAFF
TRBJ2-5 NA TRBV7-7 few TGTGCCAGCAGCTTTCAGGGGGGCCTTCCGGGGGACCAGTACTTC CASSFQGGLPGDQYF
TRBJ2-7 TRBD1 TRBV6-2/TRBV6-3 NA TGTGCCAGCAGTTACACGCCGGGACAGAACGAGCAGTACTTC CASSYTPGQNEQYF
TRBJ1-1 NA TRBV11-2 few TGTGCCAGCAGCTTTTCTTTCATGAACACTGAAGCTTTCTTT CASSFSFMNTEAFF
TRBJ2-5 NA TRBV7-2 many TGTGCCAGCAGCCTAAACCAGGTGGCCATCCAAGAGACCCAGTACTTC CASSLNQVAIQETQYF
TRBJ2-7 NA TRBV20-1 NA TGCAGTGCTCCCGGAAAGATCTACGAGCAGTACTTC CSAPGKIYEQYF
TRBJ2-1 NA TRBV5-6 NA TGTGCCAGCAGCTCGGGGGTCAATGAGCAGTTCTTC CASSSGVNEQFF
TRBJ2-7 NA TRBV28 NA TGTGCCAGCAGAATTGGACGGTCCGGCGAGCAGTACTTC CASRIGRSGEQYF
TRBJ2-7 NA TRBV6-1 few TGTGCCAGCAGGGCACAGACCGTCAACGAGCAGTACTTC CASRAQTVNEQYF
TRBJ1-2 NA TRBV7-2 many TGTGCCAGCAGCTCCCGAGGGGGGGACGGCAGCTACACCTTC CASSSRGGDGSYTF
TRBJ2-6 NA TRBV5-4 few TGTGCCAGCAGCCGGGAAGCTGGGGCCAACGTCCTGACTTTC CASSREAGANVLTF
TRBJ2-1 NA TRBV6-6 NA TGTGCCAGCAGTTACCTAGGACAGTTCTCCTACAATGAGCAGTTCTTC CASSYLGQFSYNEQFF
TRBJ1-5 NA TRBV12-3/TRBV12-4 few TGTGCCAGCAGCAACAAACCCCAGGGTGGGGACAATCAGCCCCAGCATTTT CASSNKPQGGDNQPQHF
TRBJ1-6 NA TRBV7-1 few TGTGCCAGCGGAGGACCAGATTCACCCCTCCACTTT CASGGPDSPLHF